This TCR beta chain stems from a study of CD8 T cells in Susac syndrome. The RNA input was about 0.45 to 1 ug, and it was reverse transcribed with random hexamers. In TCRdb, the immunoSEQ multiplex PCR reads were re-called with MiXCR into one record per CDR3 protein. The top ten clones hold 0.1% of a sample with about 200,000 distinct CDR3 sequences, approximately 93% of them seen once. The authors negatively isolated CD8+ and CD4+ T cells and FACS-enriched TEMRA cells. Germline CDR1 reads LNHDA; CDR2 reads SQIVND (reference sequence). The CDR3 runs 15 residues. Trimming took 3 bases from V and 0 from J; bases not matched to a gene: 3.

The chain employs TRBV19 and TRBJ2-5, with 8 bases fitting TRBD1. The sequence was obtained from a human donor in good health. Sequencing used CD4+ T cells from PBMCs. The CDR3 region has the DNA TGTGCCAGTAGTATCCAGGGGGCGCACCAAGAGACCCAGTACTTC. As protein: CASSIQGAHQETQYF.